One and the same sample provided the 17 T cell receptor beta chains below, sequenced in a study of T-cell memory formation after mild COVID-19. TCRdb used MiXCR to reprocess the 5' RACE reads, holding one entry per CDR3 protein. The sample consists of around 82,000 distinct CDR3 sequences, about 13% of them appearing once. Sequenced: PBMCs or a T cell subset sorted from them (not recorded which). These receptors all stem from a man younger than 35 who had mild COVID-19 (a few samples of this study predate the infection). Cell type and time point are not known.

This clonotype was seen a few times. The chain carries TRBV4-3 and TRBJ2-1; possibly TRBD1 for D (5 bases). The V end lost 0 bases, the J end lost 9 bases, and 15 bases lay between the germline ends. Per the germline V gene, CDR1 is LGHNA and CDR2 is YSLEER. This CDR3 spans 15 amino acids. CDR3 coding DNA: TGCGCCAGCAGCCAAGATGCATTCAGGGTTCGTGAGCAGTTCTTC. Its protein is CASSQDAFRVREQFF.

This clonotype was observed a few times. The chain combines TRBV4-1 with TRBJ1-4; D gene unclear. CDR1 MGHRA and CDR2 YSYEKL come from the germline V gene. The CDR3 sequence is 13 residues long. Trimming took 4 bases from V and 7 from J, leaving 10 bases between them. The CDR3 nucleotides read TGCGCCAGCAGCCTCGGACTGGGTGAAAAACTGTTTTTT. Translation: CASSLGLGEKLFF.

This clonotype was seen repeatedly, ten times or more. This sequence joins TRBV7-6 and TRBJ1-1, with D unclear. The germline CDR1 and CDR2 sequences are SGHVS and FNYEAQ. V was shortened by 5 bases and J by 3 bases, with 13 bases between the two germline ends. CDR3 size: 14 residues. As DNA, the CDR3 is TGTGCCAGCAGCACCTTCTCCCGGGACACTGAAGCTTTCTTT. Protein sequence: CASSTFSRDTEAFF.

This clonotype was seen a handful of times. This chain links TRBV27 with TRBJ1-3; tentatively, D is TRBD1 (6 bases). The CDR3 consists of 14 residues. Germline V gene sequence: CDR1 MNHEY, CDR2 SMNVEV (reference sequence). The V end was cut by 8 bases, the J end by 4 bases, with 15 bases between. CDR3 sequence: CASGTNPQGNTIYF. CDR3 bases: TGTGCCAGCGGGACAAACCCCCAAGGAAACACCATATATTTT.

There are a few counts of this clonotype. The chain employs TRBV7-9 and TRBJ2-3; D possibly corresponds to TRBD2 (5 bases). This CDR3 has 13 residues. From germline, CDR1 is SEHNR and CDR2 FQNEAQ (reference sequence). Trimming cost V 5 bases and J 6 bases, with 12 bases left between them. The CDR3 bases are TGTGCCAGCAGCACGAGGGATCGGGATACGCAGTATTTT. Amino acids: CASSTRDRDTQYF. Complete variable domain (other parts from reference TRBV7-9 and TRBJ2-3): DTGVSQNPRHKITKRGQNVTFRCDPISEHNRLYWYRQTLGQGPEFLTYFQNEAQLEKSRLLSDRFSAERPKGSFSTLEIQRTEQGDSAMYLCASSTRDRDTQYFGPGTRLTVL.

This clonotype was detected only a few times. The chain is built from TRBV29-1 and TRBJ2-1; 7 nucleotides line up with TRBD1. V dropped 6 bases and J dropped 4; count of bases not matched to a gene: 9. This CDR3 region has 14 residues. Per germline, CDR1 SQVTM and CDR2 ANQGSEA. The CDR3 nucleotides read TGCAGCGTGAAACCGACAGGGCGGTACAATGAGCAGTTCTTC. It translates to CSVKPTGRYNEQFF.

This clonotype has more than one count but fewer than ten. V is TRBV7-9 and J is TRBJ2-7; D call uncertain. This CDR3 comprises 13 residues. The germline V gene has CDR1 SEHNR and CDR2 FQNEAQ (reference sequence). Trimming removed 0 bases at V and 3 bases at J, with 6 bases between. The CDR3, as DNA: TGTGCCAGCAGCTTAGCTGTTAACTACGAGCAGTACTTC. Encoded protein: CASSLAVNYEQYF.

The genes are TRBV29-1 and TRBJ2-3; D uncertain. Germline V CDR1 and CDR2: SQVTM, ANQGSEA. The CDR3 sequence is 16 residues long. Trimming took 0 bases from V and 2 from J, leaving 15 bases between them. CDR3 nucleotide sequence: TGCAGCGTTGAAGACCCCGGACCCGAGATCACAGATACGCAGTATTTT. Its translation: CSVEDPGPEITDTQYF.

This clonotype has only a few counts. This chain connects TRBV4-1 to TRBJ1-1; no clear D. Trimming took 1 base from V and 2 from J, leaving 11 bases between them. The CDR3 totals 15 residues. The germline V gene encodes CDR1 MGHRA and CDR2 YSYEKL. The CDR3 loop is CASSQARLTNTEAFF. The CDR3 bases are TGCGCCAGCAGCCAAGCAAGACTGACCAACACTGAAGCTTTCTTT.

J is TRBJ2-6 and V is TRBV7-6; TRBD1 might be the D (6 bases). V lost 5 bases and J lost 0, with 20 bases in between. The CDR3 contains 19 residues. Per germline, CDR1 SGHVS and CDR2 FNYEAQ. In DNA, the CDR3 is TGTGCCAGCAGCATTAGGGCCCAGGGGCGGAACTCTGGGGCCAACGTCCTGACTTTC. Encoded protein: CASSIRAQGRNSGANVLTF.

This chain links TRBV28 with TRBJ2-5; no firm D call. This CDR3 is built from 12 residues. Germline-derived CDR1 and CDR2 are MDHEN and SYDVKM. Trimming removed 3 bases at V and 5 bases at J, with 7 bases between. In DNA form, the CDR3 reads TGTGCCAGCAGTTTGGCGTGGGAGACCCAGTACTTC. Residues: CASSLAWETQYF.

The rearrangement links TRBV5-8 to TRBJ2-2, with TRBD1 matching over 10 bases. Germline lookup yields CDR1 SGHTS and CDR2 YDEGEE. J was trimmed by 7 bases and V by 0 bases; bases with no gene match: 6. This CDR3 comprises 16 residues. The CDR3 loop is CASSLVDRGQDGELFF. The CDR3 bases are TGTGCCAGCAGCTTGGTCGACAGGGGGCAAGACGGGGAGCTGTTTTTT.

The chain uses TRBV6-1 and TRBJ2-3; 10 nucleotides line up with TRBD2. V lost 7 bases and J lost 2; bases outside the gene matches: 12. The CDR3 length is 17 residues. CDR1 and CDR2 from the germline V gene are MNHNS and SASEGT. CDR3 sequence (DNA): TGTGCCAGCATGTCGGGTCTAGCGGGGGATGCCACAGATACGCAGTATTTT. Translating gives CASMSGLAGDATDTQYF.

CDR3 coding DNA: TGCAGCGTTGATGGCGGGTGGGGACAGGGTTCAGCGACGCAGTATTTT. Translation gives CSVDGGWGQGSATQYF. The chain couples TRBV29-1 to TRBJ2-3; 9 nucleotides line up with TRBD1. CDR3 size: 16 residues. Germline V CDR1 and CDR2: SQVTM, ANQGSEA. V trimming: 3 bases; J trimming: 9 bases; junction bases outside the gene matches: 16.

The CDR3 sequence: CASSQPSEGSYEQYF. Written as DNA, the CDR3 is TGTGCCAGCAGCCAACCGTCTGAAGGCTCCTACGAGCAGTACTTC. The chain joins TRBV3-1 to TRBJ2-7; D remains unclear. CDR3 length: 15 amino acids. V was pared by 2 bases and J by 0 bases, with 11 bases between. Looked up from germline, CDR1 is LGHDT and CDR2 is YNNKEL (reference sequence).

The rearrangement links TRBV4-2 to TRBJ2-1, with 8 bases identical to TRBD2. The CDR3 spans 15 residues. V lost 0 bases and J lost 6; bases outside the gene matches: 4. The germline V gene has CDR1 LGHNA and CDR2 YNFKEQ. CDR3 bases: TGTGCCAGCAGCCAAGACGCGGGGGGCTTCAATGAGCAGTTCTTC. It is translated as CASSQDAGGFNEQFF.

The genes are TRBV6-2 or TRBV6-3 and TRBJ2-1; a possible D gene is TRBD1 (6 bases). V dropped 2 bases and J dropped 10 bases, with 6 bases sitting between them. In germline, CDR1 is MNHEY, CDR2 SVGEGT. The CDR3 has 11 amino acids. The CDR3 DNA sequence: TGTGCCAGCAGTTACGGGACAGAGCAGTTCTTC. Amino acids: CASSYGTEQFF.